This T cell receptor (beta chain) was retrieved from a study of T cell repertoires in cytomegalovirus infection. Across the study: Carrying CMV and the relevant HLA type showed in public TCR beta signatures. Study-level results: The ex vivo response was dominated by HLA-C-restricted CMV-specific TCR beta clonotypes.

Germline V gene data show CDR1 as MGHDK and CDR2 as SYGVNS. V lost 1 base and J lost 2; bases outside the gene matches: 15. The CDR3 runs to 20 residues. TCRdb ran MiXCR on the reads and lists one entry per CDR3 protein. The sample lists approximately 990,000 distinct CDR3 sequences, 31% occurring once. Turning to this clonotype: Its antigen is unknown.

The source of this sequence is a human donor in good health (CMV status not recorded). Some clones in this sample may be carry-over from other donors' samples. The specimen was cultured CD8+ T cells from PBMCs, collected from culture after CMV antigen stimulation. The V gene is TRBV25-1, the J gene TRBJ2-2; 8 bases line up with TRBD1. The CDR3 protein is CASSEFPDRDGRSNTGELFF. DNA of the CDR3: TGTGCCAGCAGTGAATTCCCGGACAGGGATGGGCGAAGCAACACCGGGGAGCTGTTTTTT.